The 15 T cell receptor beta chains given below trace back to one sample, sequenced in a study of T-cell reconstitution after alpha-beta-depleted transplantation in children. The TCRbeta library incorporated unique molecular identifiers. TCRdb passed the PCR reads through MiXCR, listing each CDR3 protein once. This sample has around 800,000 distinct CDR3 sequences, with roughly 15% found just once. Sequences were derived from PBMCs, mostly from graft donor cells, sampled 360 days after TCRalphabeta/CD19-depleted stem cell transplant. All receptors come from a male patient younger than 18 who had a stem cell transplant for acute lymphoblastic leukemia, so the T cells may come from the graft donor.

This clonotype showed up many times. Sequence at one end of the junction differs from germline and may be a read error. The chain is built from TRBV7-9 and TRBJ2-7; 7 nucleotides match TRBD1. Germline values: CDR1 SEHNR, CDR2 FQNEAQ (reference sequence). This CDR3 is built from 14 residues. CDR3 sequence (DNA): TGCGCCAGCAGCTTGACAGGGCCTTCCTACGAGCAGTACTTC. Translating gives CASSLTGPSYEQYF.

This clonotype was observed a handful of times. The V call is TRBV11-2, the J call TRBJ2-4; the D is unclear. In germline, CDR1 is SGHAT, CDR2 FQNNGV. Between the trimmed V and J ends, which lost 4 bases and 7 bases, there was a span of 14 bases. The CDR3 length is 14 residues. The DNA for the CDR3 is TGTGCCAGCAGCTCAGTATTGGGTTGGAACATTCAGTACTTC. It is translated as CASSSVLGWNIQYF.

V and J are TRBV9 and TRBJ2-7; a weak D match, TRBD2 (5 bases). Trimming removed 4 bases from V and 6 bases from J, with 20 bases in between. The CDR3 runs to 15 residues. Per germline, CDR1 SGDLS and CDR2 YYNGEE. This chain's CDR3 is CASSLLDFGLGEQYF. The CDR3 DNA is TGTGCCAGCAGCCTTCTGGACTTTGGGCTGGGCGAGCAGTACTTC.

This clonotype was seen only a few times. This chain connects TRBV4-2 to TRBJ1-4; 10 bases map to TRBD1. Trimming at V came to 6 bases and at J to 8 bases, leaving 12 bases not matched to a gene. This CDR3 has 16 residues. Per the germline V gene, CDR1 is LGHNA and CDR2 is YNFKEQ. The CDR3, as DNA: TGTGCCAGCAGGCCGGGACAGGGGATGTCGAAGGAAAAACTGTTTTTT. It translates to CASRPGQGMSKEKLFF.

The chain employs TRBV7-3 and TRBJ2-1, with 12 bases matching TRBD2. This CDR3 region has 15 residues. CDR1 is SGHTA and CDR2 is FQGTGA in the germline V gene. The J segment lost 11 bases and the V segment lost 5 bases, leaving 10 bases of the junction unmatched. CDR3 region: CASSVGGTSGSKQFF. DNA of the CDR3: TGTGCCAGCAGCGTAGGGGGGACTAGCGGGTCCAAGCAGTTCTTC.

This clonotype was observed many times. The genes are TRBV7-9 and TRBJ2-7, with TRBD1 as a possible D gene (6 bases). Germline-derived CDR1 and CDR2 are SEHNR and FQNEAQ (reference sequence). This CDR3 has 17 residues. Trimming shortened V by 4 bases and J by 3 bases, and 22 bases separated the two germline ends. The CDR3 here is CASSSKPDRTSFYEQYF. The DNA of the CDR3 is TGTGCCAGCAGCTCAAAACCCGACAGGACCAGCTTCTACGAGCAGTACTTC. Filled out from reference TRBV7-9 and TRBJ2-7, the complete variable domain reads DTGVSQNPRHKITKRGQNVTFRCDPISEHNRLYWYRQTLGQGPEFLTYFQNEAQLEKSRLLSDRFSAERPKGSFSTLEIQRTEQGDSAMYLCASSSKPDRTSFYEQYFGPGTRLTVT.

This chain links TRBV7-2 with TRBJ2-2; the D gene is possibly TRBD2 (5 bases). CDR1 and CDR2 from the germline V gene are SGHTA and FQGNSA. The CDR3 covers 16 residues. Trimming left V 2 bases short and J 4 bases short, with 14 bases between. The CDR3 coding sequence is TGTGCCAGCAGCTTACGAGGGCTAGGATCCACCGGGGAGCTGTTTTTT. This gives the protein CASSLRGLGSTGELFF.

This clonotype was counted many times. This CDR3 is CASSPTYGHEQYF. In DNA form, the CDR3 reads TGTGCCAGCAGTCCGACCTATGGCCACGAGCAGTACTTC. This chain joins TRBV27 and TRBJ2-7; D is ambiguous. CDR3 size: 13 residues. Germline V gene data show CDR1 as MNHEY and CDR2 as SMNVEV (reference sequence). V lost 5 bases and J lost 5, with 13 bases in between.

V gene TRBV20-1 combines with J gene TRBJ1-1, with unresolved D. The ends were cut back, 6 bases at V and 11 bases at J, with 13 bases in the middle. This CDR3 is built from 10 residues. Germline-derived CDR1 and CDR2 are DFQATT and SNEGSKA (reference sequence). The CDR3 sequence is CSAGSLEAFF. CDR3 nucleotides: TGCAGTGCCGGGTCCCTTGAGGCTTTCTTT.

This clonotype was counted only a few times. This rearrangement joins TRBV3-1 to TRBJ2-7; 7 bases map to TRBD2. CDR1 and CDR2 from the germline V gene are LGHDT and YNNKEL (reference sequence). The CDR3 extends over 14 amino acids. V trimming: 4 bases; J trimming: 4 bases; junction bases outside the gene matches: 7. DNA for the CDR3: TGTGCCAGCAGCCCCCCAGCGGGAAGATACGAGCAGTACTTC. The encoded protein is CASSPPAGRYEQYF.

This clonotype was picked up a small number of times. The chain has TRBV6-5 and TRBJ1-1; TRBD1 is a possible D gene (5 bases). The germline V gene has CDR1 MNHEY and CDR2 SVGAGI. The CDR3 runs to 16 residues. V lost 4 bases to trimming and J lost 3 bases, with 18 bases between them. CDR3 in DNA: TGTGCCAGCAGTTCCCATCCCTCAGACAGCTACACTGAAGCTTTCTTT. Residues: CASSSHPSDSYTEAFF.

This clonotype was detected only a few times. The chain employs TRBV29-1 and TRBJ2-3; TRBD2 matches 11 bases. The length of the CDR3 is 16 residues. The junction had 6 bases not matched to a gene; V was cut back by 0 bases and J by 4 bases. The germline gives CDR1 SQVTM, CDR2 ANQGSEA. The CDR3 sequence: CSVEEGSGRVPDTQYF. The CDR3 nucleotides are TGCAGCGTTGAAGAGGGTAGCGGGAGGGTTCCAGATACGCAGTATTTT.

The chain joins TRBV7-9 to TRBJ2-4; D gene ambiguous. The CDR3 sequence is 17 residues long. The V gene's germline CDR1 is SEHNR and CDR2 FQNEAQ (reference sequence). Trimming removed 5 bases at V and 2 bases at J, with 19 bases between. CDR3 nucleotides: TGTGCCAGCAGCCCCCCCGTCTCGTACTCCACCAAAAACATTCAGTACTTC. Its protein is CASSPPVSYSTKNIQYF.

The J gene is TRBJ2-1, the V gene TRBV20-1, with D uncertain. Germline assignment: CDR1 DFQATT and CDR2 SNEGSKA (reference sequence). CDR3 length: 14 amino acids. The V and J ends lost 3 bases and 7 bases respectively, with 16 bases between them. The CDR3 nucleotides read TGCAGTGCTAGTGGAAAGGCGCTTCCAAATGAGCAGTTCTTC. This translates into CSASGKALPNEQFF.

This clonotype appeared a few times. V is TRBV7-9 and J is TRBJ2-7; 14 nucleotides align to TRBD2. After removal of 3 bases from V and 6 bases from J, the junction contained 16 bases not matched to a gene. The CDR3 is 19 residues long. Germline lookup yields CDR1 SEHNR and CDR2 FQNEAQ (reference sequence). Here the CDR3 DNA reads TGTGCCAGCAGCTTCCGGGGACTAGCGGGAGCAGTTATTTCGGCCGAGCAGTACTTC. This encodes CASSFRGLAGAVISAEQYF.